These 14 T cell receptor beta chains were sequenced from one sample in a study of T cells after yellow fever vaccination. TCRdb redid the calling of the 5' RACE reads with MiXCR, one entry per CDR3 protein. The data show 250,000 to 400,000 distinct CDR3 sequences, 4.1% seen once. The sequenced sample was PBMCs, obtained 5 days after the yellow fever booster vaccination. Every receptor here comes from a man aged 18 to 29 who received the YFV17D yellow fever vaccine.

Only a few counts were recorded for this clonotype. The chain uses TRBV3-1 and TRBJ2-4; 11 bases agree with TRBD2. Trimming at V came to 2 bases and at J to 7 bases, leaving 4 bases not matched to a gene. Germline CDR1 reads LGHDT; CDR2 reads YNNKEL (reference sequence). The length of the CDR3 is 15 residues. The CDR3 region is CASSQSGLAANIQYF. CDR3 coding DNA: TGTGCCAGCAGCCAATCGGGACTAGCGGCTAACATTCAGTACTTC.

The sample holds many counts of this clonotype. The gene calls are TRBV6-5 and TRBJ1-5; unclear D gene. The germline CDR1 and CDR2 sequences are MNHEY and SVGAGI. The CDR3 spans 12 residues. Deletions cut 0 bases from V and 6 bases from J, with 3 bases between. This CDR3 is CASSYSGQPQHF. The CDR3 region has the DNA TGTGCCAGCAGTTACTCGGGTCAGCCCCAGCATTTT.

This clonotype was counted many times. The chain recombines TRBV5-1 with TRBJ2-1; TRBD2 aligns across 8 bases. With V trimmed by 1 base and J by 7 bases, 10 bases remained unmatched. This CDR3 spans 16 amino acids. Germline V gene lookup returns CDR1 SGHRS and CDR2 YFSETQ. The CDR3 nucleotides read TGCGCCAGCAGCTTGTATAGCGGGGAAGGGGGAAATGAGCAGTTCTTC. Translating it yields CASSLYSGEGGNEQFF.

This clonotype was counted between two and nine times. This sequence joins TRBV6-2 or TRBV6-3 and TRBJ2-2; 8 bases are shared with TRBD1. CDR3 length: 15 amino acids. Germline V gene sequence: CDR1 MNHEY, CDR2 SVGEGT. J was trimmed by 10 bases and V by 5 bases; bases with no gene match: 12. CDR3 sequence: CASSDPPTGEEELFF. For the CDR3, the DNA is TGTGCCAGCAGTGACCCCCCGACAGGGGAGGAGGAGCTGTTTTTT.

The V and J genes are TRBV5-1 and TRBJ2-3; D tentatively fits TRBD1 or TRBD2 (6 bases each). V was cut by 4 bases and J by 5 bases, with 14 bases left in between. CDR1 SGHRS and CDR2 YFSETQ come from the germline V gene. CDR3 size: 14 residues. In DNA, the CDR3 is TGCGCCAGCAGCCCGCGACTAGGGGGAGATACGCAGTATTTT. It specifies CASSPRLGGDTQYF. Drawing the rest from reference TRBV5-1 and TRBJ2-3, the complete variable domain is KAGVTQTPRYLIKTRGQQVTLSCSPISGHRSVSWYQQTPGQGLQFLFEYFSETQRNKGNFPGRFSGRQFSNSRSEMNVSTLELGDSALYLCASSPRLGGDTQYFGPGTRLTVL.

A few counts support this clonotype. The J gene is TRBJ2-7, the V gene TRBV25-1, with TRBD1 identical over 7 bases. Germline V CDR1 and CDR2: MGHDK, SYGVNS. Trimming removed 0 bases from V and 5 bases from J; junction bases left unmatched: 7. The CDR3 has 15 amino acids. Here the CDR3 reads CASSEYKGASNEQYF. The CDR3 DNA is TGTGCCAGCAGTGAATATAAGGGGGCGTCGAACGAGCAGTACTTC.

This chain connects TRBV28 to TRBJ2-5; D remains unclear. There are 11 residues in the CDR3. Germline V CDR1 and CDR2: MDHEN, SYDVKM. V was trimmed by 7 bases and J by 2 bases, leaving 5 bases between them. CDR3 residues: CASKYQETQYF. In DNA form, the CDR3 reads TGTGCCAGCAAATATCAAGAGACCCAGTACTTC. The complete variable domain, with remaining parts taken from reference TRBV28 and TRBJ2-5, reads DVKVTQSSRYLVKRTGEKVFLECVQDMDHENMFWYRQDPGLGLRLIYFSYDVKMKEKGDIPEGYSVSREKKERFSLILESASTNQTSMYLCASKYQETQYFGPGTRLLVL.

This clonotype was seen at least ten times. The chain links TRBV5-1 to TRBJ1-4, with D uncertain. The germline CDR1 and CDR2 sequences are SGHRS and YFSETQ. V lost 0 bases and J 5 bases, leaving 11 bases between the germline ends. This CDR3 has 15 residues. CDR3 sequence (DNA): TGCGCCAGCAGCTTGGACAGCCAGCCCAATGAAAAACTGTTTTTT. This sequence encodes CASSLDSQPNEKLFF.

This clonotype turned up a few times. The V gene is TRBV10-3, the J gene TRBJ2-1; D remains unclear. The germline V and J ends were trimmed by 11 bases and 0 bases, with 14 bases remaining between them. Germline V gives CDR1 ENHRY, CDR2 SYGVKD. This CDR3 is 14 amino acids long. CDR3 region: CASRPSLSYNEQFF. CDR3 coding DNA: TGTGCCTCACGGCCTTCACTCTCCTACAATGAGCAGTTCTTC.

The CDR3: CASSSTSYNEQFF. The CDR3 DNA follows: TGTGCCAGCAGCTCAACTTCCTACAATGAGCAGTTCTTC. The gene calls are TRBV3-1 and TRBJ2-1; D is unclear. V gave up 5 bases and J gave up 1 base, with 6 bases separating them. CDR3 size: 13 residues. CDR1 is LGHDT and CDR2 is YNNKEL in the germline V gene (reference sequence).

This clonotype was seen repeatedly, ten times or more. This CDR3 is CSALGTESTDTQYF. The CDR3 nucleotides read TGCAGTGCACTCGGGACAGAGAGCACAGATACGCAGTATTTT. V usage is TRBV20-1 and J usage is TRBJ2-3; TRBD1 matches 7 bases. V dropped 6 bases and J dropped 0; count of bases not matched to a gene: 6. Germline V gene sequence: CDR1 DFQATT, CDR2 SNEGSKA (reference sequence). The CDR3 has 14 residues.

In its sample, this clonotype was seen many times. The chain carries TRBV6-2 or TRBV6-3 and TRBJ2-7; the match to TRBD1 covers 10 bases. In germline, CDR1 is MNHEY, CDR2 SVGEGT. The CDR3 contains 15 residues. V was pared by 6 bases and J by 1 base, with 6 bases of the junction left unmatched. CDR3 in DNA: TGTGCCAGCAGGCGCCCGGGACAGGGGTCCTACGAGCAGTACGTC. This gives the protein CASRRPGQGSYEQYV.

This clonotype was detected many times. The chain uses TRBV7-2 and TRBJ2-3; 8 bases line up with TRBD2. CDR1 and CDR2 (germline): SGHTA, FQGNSA. This CDR3 has 15 residues. The V gene end was trimmed by 1 base and the J gene end by 6 bases; junction bases not matched to a gene: 6. The CDR3 here is CASSLVSGAGDTQYF. The CDR3 DNA reads as TGTGCCAGCAGCTTAGTTAGCGGGGCGGGGGATACGCAGTATTTT.

This clonotype was observed at least ten times. This chain uses TRBV3-1 with TRBJ2-1; no definite D call. The V end lost 4 bases, the J end lost 3 bases, and 10 bases lay between the germline ends. Germline lookup yields CDR1 LGHDT and CDR2 YNNKEL (reference sequence). The CDR3 extends over 14 amino acids. The CDR3 nucleotides are TGTGCCAGCAGCCCGAGGCCTAACTACAATGAGCAGTTCTTC. Residues: CASSPRPNYNEQFF.